The clone carrying this T cell receptor (beta chain) was detected only a few times. Its specificity is not known. The sample comes from a study of beta chain features in type 1 diabetes. Study background: The patients were much like the healthy donors in age, gender and cell yields.

Sorting that relied on CD45RO/CCR7/CD25/CD127/CD95/CD27 yielded CD4+ naive, central memory, regulatory and stem cell-like memory cells. CDR1 MNHEY and CDR2 SVGAGI come from the germline V gene. Trimming took 3 bases from V and 5 from J, leaving 13 bases between them. The CDR3 sequence is 15 residues long. Reverse transcribing all isolated RNA meant expressed TCRB transcripts were sequenced. The table came from immunoSEQ multiplex PCR; TCRdb's copy has only in-frame clones and leaves some out. Counted here are some 190,000 clones, 7% to 9% occurring once; the ten biggest clones make up about 0.5%. Whole-study results and caveats: Patients showed naive, central memory and Treg TCRB repertoires that appeared more similar than those of healthy donors. The study found moderately but significantly shorter TCRB CDR3s in all four CD4+ subsets of Type 1 diabetes patients. Over-representation of high TCR-expressing cells was a possible consequence of cDNA sequencing.

The sample consisted of central memory CD4+ T cells from blood. The sequence was collected from a man between 18 and 29 years old with type 1 diabetes. This sequence joins TRBV6-5 and TRBJ2-2; D possibly corresponds to TRBD2 (6 bases). This chain's CDR3 is CASSYYAGLTGELFF. The CDR3 DNA follows: TGTGCCAGCAGTTATTATGCGGGGTTGACCGGGGAGCTGTTTTTT.